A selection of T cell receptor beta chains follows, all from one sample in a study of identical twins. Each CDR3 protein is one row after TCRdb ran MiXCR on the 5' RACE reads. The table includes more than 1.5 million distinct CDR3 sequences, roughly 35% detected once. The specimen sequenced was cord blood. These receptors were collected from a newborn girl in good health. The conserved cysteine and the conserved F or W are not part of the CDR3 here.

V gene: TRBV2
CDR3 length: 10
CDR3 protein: ASSATAYEQY

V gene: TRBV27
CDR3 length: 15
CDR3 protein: ASSLGTSGLPYNEQF

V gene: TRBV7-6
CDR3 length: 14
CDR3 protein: ASSPIHAGQGSEQY

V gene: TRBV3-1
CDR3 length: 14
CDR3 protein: ASSYSGTPYTGELF

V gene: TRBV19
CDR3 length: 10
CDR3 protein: ASSIQFGPQH

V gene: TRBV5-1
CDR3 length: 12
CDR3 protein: ASSTPTGNTEAF

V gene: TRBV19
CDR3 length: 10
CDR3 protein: ASSIEADTQY

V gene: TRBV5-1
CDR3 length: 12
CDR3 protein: ASSFSAGEDTQY

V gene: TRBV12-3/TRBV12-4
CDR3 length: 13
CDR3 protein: ASSPGTVPTDTQY

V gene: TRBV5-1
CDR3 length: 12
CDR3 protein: ASSYRDFTDTQY

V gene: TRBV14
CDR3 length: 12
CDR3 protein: ASSPFGTTDTQY

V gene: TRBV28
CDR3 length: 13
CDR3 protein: ASSLTGLGHNEQY

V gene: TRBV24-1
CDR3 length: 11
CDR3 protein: ATSGGPYNEQY

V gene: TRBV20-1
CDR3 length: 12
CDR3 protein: SARRGRDNQPQH

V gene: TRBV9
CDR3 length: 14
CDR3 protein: ASSVAVGVWYNEQF

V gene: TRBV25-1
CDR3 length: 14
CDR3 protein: ASSSRTSGDYNEQF

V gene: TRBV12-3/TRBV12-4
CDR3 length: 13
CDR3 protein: ASSWAETGTYGYT

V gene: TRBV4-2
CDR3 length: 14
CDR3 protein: ASSQGRGEVWETQY

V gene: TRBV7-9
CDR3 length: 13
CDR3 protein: ASSSYYPPKNIQY

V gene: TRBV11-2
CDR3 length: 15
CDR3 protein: ASSLDMGQGGYNEQF

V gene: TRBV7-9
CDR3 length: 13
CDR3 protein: ASSFGLAVYNGQF

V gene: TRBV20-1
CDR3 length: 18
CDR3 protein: SARRFGNGGEEAANQPQH

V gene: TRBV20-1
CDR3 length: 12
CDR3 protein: SASRGGGTDTQY

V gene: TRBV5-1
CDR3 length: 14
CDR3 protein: ASSFLGGAAYNEQF

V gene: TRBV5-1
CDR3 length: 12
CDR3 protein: ASGTGGMNTEAF

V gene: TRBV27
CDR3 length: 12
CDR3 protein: ASKPAIRDYGYT

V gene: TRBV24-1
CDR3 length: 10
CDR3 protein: ATSVPDNGQY

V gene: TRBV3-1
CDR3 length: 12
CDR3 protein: ASTRRGGDYEQY